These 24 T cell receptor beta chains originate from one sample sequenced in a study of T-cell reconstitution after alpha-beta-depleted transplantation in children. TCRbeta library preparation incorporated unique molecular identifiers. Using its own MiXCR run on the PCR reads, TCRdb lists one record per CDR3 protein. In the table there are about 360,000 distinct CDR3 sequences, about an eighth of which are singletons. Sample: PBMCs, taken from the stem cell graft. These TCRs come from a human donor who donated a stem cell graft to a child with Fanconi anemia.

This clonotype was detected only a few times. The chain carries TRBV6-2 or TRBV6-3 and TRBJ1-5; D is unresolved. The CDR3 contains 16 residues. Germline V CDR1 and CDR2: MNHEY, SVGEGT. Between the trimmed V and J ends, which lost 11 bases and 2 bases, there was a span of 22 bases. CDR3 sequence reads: CAAKSKALRGNQPQHF. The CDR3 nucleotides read TGTGCCGCCAAGTCAAAGGCCCTTCGCGGCAATCAGCCCCAGCATTTT.

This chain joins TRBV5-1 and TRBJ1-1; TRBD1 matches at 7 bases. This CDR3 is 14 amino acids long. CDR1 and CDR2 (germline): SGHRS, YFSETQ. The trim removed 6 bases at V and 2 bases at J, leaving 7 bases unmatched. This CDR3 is CASTDRVGNTEAFF. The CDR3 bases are TGCGCCAGCACCGACAGGGTCGGAAACACTGAAGCTTTCTTT.

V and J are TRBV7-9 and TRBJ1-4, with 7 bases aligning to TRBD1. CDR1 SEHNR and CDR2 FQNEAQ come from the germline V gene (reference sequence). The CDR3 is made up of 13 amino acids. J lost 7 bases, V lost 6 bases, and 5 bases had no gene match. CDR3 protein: CASSLGQAEKLFF. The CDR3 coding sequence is TGTGCCAGCAGTCTCGGACAGGCTGAAAAACTGTTTTTT.

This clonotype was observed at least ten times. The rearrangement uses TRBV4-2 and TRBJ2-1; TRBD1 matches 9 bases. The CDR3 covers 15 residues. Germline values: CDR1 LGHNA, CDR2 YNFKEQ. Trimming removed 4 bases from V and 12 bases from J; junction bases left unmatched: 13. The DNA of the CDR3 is TGTGCCAGCAGCCCACCGGGACAGGGTGAGGGAAGGCAGTTCTTC. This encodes CASSPPGQGEGRQFF.

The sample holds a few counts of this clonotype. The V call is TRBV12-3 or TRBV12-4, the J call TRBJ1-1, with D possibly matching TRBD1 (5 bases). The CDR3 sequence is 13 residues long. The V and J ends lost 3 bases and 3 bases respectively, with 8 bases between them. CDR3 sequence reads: CASSFWGDTEAFF. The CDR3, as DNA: TGTGCCAGCAGTTTCTGGGGGGACACTGAAGCTTTCTTT.

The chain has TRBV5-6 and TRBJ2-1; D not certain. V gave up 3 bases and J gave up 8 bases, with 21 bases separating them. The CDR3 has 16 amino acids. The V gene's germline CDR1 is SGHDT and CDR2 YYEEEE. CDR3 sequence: CASSSELLPTRDEQFF. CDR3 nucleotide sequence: TGTGCCAGCAGCTCGGAACTCCTCCCTACAAGGGATGAGCAGTTCTTC.

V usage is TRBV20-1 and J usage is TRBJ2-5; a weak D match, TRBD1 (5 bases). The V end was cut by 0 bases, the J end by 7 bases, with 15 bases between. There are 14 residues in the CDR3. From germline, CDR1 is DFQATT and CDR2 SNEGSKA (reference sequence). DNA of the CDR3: TGCAGTGCTAGAGATGCCCAGGGCTTCGTGACCCAGTACTTC. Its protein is CSARDAQGFVTQYF.

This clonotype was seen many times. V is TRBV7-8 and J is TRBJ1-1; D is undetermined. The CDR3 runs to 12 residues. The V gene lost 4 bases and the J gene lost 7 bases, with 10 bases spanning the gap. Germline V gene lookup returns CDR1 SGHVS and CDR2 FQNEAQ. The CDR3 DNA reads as TGTGCCAGCAGCTCGGGCGCCTTTGAAGCTTTCTTT. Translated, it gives CASSSGAFEAFF.

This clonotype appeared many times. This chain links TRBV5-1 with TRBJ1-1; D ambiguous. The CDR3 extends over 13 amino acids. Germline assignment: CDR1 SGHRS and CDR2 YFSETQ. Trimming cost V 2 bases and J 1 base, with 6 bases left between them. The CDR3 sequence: CASSFFENTEAFF. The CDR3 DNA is TGCGCCAGCAGCTTCTTCGAGAACACTGAAGCTTTCTTT.

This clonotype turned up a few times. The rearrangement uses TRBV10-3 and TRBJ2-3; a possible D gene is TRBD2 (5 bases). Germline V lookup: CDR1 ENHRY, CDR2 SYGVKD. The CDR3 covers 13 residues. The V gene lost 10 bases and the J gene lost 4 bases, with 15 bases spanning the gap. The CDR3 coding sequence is TGTGCCACCTTGGACTCCGCCCCAGATACGCAGTATTTT. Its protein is CATLDSAPDTQYF.

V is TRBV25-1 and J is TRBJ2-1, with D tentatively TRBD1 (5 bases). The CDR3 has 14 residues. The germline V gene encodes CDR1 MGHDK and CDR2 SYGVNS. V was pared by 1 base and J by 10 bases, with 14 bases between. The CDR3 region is CASSESGKFGEQFF. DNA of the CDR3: TGTGCCAGCAGTGAATCAGGGAAGTTTGGGGAGCAGTTCTTC.

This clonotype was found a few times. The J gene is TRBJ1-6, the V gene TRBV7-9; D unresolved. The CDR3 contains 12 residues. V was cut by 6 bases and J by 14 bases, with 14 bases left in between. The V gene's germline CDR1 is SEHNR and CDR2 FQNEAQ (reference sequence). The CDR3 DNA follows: TGTGCCAGCAGTTCCTCGACCCTATCCCTCCACTTT. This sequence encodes CASSSSTLSLHF.

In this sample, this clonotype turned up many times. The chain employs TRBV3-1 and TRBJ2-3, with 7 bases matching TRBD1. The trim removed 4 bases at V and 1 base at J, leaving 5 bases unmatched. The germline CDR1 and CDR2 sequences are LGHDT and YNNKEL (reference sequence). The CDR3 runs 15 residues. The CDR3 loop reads CASSPGTVGTDTQYF. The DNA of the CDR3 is TGTGCCAGCAGCCCTGGGACAGTGGGCACAGATACGCAGTATTTT.

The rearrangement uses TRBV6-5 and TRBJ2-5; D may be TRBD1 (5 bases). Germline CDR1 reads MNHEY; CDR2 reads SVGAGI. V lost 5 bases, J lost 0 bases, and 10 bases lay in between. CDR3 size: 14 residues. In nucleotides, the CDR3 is TGTGCCAGCAGTCACTTGGACAACCAAGAGACCCAGTACTTC. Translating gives CASSHLDNQETQYF.

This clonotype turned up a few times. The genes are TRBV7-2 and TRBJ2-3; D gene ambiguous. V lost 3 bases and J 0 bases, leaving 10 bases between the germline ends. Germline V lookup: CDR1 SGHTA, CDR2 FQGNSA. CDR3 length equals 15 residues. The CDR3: CASSLQASSTDTQYF. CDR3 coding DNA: TGTGCCAGCAGCTTGCAGGCCTCTAGCACAGATACGCAGTATTTT.

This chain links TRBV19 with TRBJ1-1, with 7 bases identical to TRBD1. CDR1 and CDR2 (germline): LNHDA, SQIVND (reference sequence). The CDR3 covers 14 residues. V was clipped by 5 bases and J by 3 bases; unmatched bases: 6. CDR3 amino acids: CASSLGTADTEAFF. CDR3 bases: TGTGCCAGTAGTCTCGGGACAGCGGACACTGAAGCTTTCTTT.

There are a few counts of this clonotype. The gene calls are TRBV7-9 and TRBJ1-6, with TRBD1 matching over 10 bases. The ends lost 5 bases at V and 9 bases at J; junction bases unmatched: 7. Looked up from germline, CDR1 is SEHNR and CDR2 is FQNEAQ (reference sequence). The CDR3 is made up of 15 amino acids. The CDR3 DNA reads TGTGCCAGCAGCCCCCCGGGACAGGGGACTTCACCCCTCCACTTT. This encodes CASSPPGQGTSPLHF.

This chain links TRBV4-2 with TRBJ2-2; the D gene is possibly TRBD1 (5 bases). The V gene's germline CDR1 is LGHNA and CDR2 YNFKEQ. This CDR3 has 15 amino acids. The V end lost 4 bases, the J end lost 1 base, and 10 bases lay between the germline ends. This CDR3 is CASSLNRRNTGELFF. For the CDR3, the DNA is TGTGCCAGCAGCCTTAACAGGAGGAACACCGGGGAGCTGTTTTTT.

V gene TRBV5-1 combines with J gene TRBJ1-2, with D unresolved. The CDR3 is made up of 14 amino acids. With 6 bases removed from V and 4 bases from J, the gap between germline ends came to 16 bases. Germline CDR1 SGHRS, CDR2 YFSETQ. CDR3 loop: CASTSTEELYGYTF. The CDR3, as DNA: TGCGCCAGCACAAGTACAGAGGAACTCTATGGCTACACCTTC.

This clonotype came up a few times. CDR3 bases: TGCAGTGCGGTGACTAGCGGGGGGGCCTCGGATACGCAGTATTTT. Its translation: CSAVTSGGASDTQYF. The chain carries TRBV20-1 and TRBJ2-3, with 14 bases lining up with TRBD2. The germline V gene encodes CDR1 DFQATT and CDR2 SNEGSKA (reference sequence). V lost 6 bases to trimming and J lost 6 bases; unmatched junction nucleotides: 8. There are 15 residues in the CDR3.

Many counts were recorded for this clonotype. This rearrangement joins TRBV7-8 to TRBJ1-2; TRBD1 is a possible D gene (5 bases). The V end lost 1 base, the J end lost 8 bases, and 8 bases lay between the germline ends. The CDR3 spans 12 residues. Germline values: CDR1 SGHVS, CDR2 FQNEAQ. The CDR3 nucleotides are TGTGCCAGCAGCTTAGTTGGGGACGGCTACACCTTC. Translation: CASSLVGDGYTF. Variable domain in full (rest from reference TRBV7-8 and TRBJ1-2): GAGVSQSPRYKVAKRGQDVALRCDPISGHVSLFWYQQALGQGPEFLTYFQNEAQLDKSGLPSDRFFAERPEGSVSTLKIQRTQQEDSAVYLCASSLVGDGYTFGSGTRLTVV.

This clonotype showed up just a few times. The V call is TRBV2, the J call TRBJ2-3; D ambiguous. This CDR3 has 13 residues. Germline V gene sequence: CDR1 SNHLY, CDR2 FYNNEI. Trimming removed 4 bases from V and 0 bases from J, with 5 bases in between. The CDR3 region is CASSAYSTDTQYF. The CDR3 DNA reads TGTGCCAGCAGTGCGTATAGCACAGATACGCAGTATTTT.

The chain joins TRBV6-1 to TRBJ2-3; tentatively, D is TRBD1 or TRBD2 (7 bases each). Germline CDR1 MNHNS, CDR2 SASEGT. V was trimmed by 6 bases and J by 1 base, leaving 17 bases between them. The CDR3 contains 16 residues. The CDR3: CASSSGEGAGTDTQYF. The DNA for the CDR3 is TGTGCCAGCAGCTCCGGGGAGGGGGCGGGCACAGATACGCAGTATTTT.

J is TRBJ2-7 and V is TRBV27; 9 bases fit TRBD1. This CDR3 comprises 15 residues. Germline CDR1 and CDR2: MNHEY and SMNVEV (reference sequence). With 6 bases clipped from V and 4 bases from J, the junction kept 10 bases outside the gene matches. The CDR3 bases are TGTGCCAGCAGAAATCTGGGACAGGGAGAATACGAGCAGTACTTC. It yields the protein CASRNLGQGEYEQYF.